Following are 21 T cell receptor beta chains from one sample sequenced in a study of long-term antiretroviral therapy in people with HIV. The assay, immunoSEQ v3.0, was run at survey level. Profiled with immunoSEQ multiplex PCR; TCRdb holds only in-frame clones, not every one. The top ten hold approximately 14% of the sample, which has 13,000 to 15,000 clones, 80% seen once. This specimen was unsorted PBMCs, taken 3.2 years before starting antiretroviral therapy. The receptors were gathered from a man aged 35 to 55 with HIV.

The chain has TRBV4-1 and TRBJ2-1; D not certain. The CDR3 loop spans 16 amino acids. Looked up from germline, CDR1 is MGHRA and CDR2 is YSYEKL. Trimming stripped 0 bases from V and 0 bases from J, with 9 bases between. CDR3 loop: CASSQDMVGSYNEQFF. CDR3 DNA: TGCGCCAGCAGCCAAGATATGGTCGGCTCCTACAATGAGCAGTTCTTC.

This chain uses TRBV29-1 with TRBJ1-1; no clear D. Germline CDR1 SQVTM, CDR2 ANQGSEA. The V end was cut by 3 bases, the J end by 0 bases, with 14 bases between. This CDR3 has 15 amino acids. The CDR3 region has the DNA TGCAGCGTTGAGGCGGGTAGCGACATGAACACTGAAGCTTTCTTT. Protein sequence: CSVEAGSDMNTEAFF.

V usage is TRBV6-6 and J usage is TRBJ1-5; D is undetermined. The germline gives CDR1 MNHNY, CDR2 SVGAGI (reference sequence). This CDR3 is 13 amino acids long. V was pared by 2 bases and J by 4 bases, with 6 bases between. CDR3 DNA sequence: TGTGCCAGCAGTTACGAGAGGAATCAGCCCCAGCATTTT. Protein product: CASSYERNQPQHF.

The gene calls are TRBV7-3 and TRBJ2-7; 7 nucleotides agree with TRBD1. This CDR3 is 16 amino acids long. J lost 5 bases, V lost 4 bases, and 14 bases had no gene match. Germline CDR1 and CDR2: SGHTA and FQGTGA. As DNA, the CDR3 is TGTGCCAGCAGCTCCAAAGGGAACGGACAGGCCCACGAGCAGTACTTC. Protein sequence: CASSSKGNGQAHEQYF.

The chain has TRBV14 and TRBJ1-1; perhaps TRBD1 as D (5 bases). Between the trimmed V and J ends, which lost 2 bases and 5 bases, there was a span of 12 bases. The CDR3 is 14 amino acids. In germline, CDR1 is SGHDN, CDR2 FVKESK. CDR3 sequence reads: CASSQPGSGTEAFF. The CDR3 bases are TGTGCCAGCAGCCAACCAGGGAGTGGGACTGAAGCTTTCTTT.

There are a few counts of this clone. The chain carries TRBV18 and TRBJ1-2, with 8 positions matching TRBD1. The V and J ends lost 4 bases and 4 bases, in that order; junction bases with no gene match: 5. This CDR3 is 14 amino acids long. Germline assignment: CDR1 KGHSH and CDR2 LQKENI. The CDR3 loop is CASSLGQEFYGYTF. CDR3 nucleotide sequence: TGTGCCAGCTCACTGGGACAGGAGTTCTATGGCTACACCTTC.

The genes are TRBV6-6 and TRBJ1-1; D uncertain. The ends were cut back, 6 bases at V and 0 bases at J, with 17 bases in the middle. CDR3 length: 16 residues. Germline V gene sequence: CDR1 MNHNY, CDR2 SVGAGI (reference sequence). The CDR3 nucleotides read TGTGCCAGCAGACCCAAGACGTGGACGGTGAACACTGAAGCTTTCTTT. Encoded protein: CASRPKTWTVNTEAFF.

The chain combines TRBV27 with TRBJ1-2; no firm D call. Trimming stripped 6 bases from V and 5 bases from J, with 31 bases between. CDR1 and CDR2 from the germline V gene are MNHEY and SMNVEV (reference sequence). The CDR3 covers 19 residues. CDR3 sequence (DNA): TGTGCCAGCAGCTACTATCCCGGCCCAGGTACATCCAAGACATATGGCTACACCTTC. It translates to CASSYYPGPGTSKTYGYTF.

The chain couples TRBV6-5 to TRBJ1-6, with D possibly matching TRBD1 (5 bases). The CDR3 length is 16 residues. Germline lookup yields CDR1 MNHEY and CDR2 SVGAGI. Trimming took 2 bases from V and 9 from J, leaving 17 bases between them. The CDR3 is CASSYEGRVLSSPLHF. The DNA of the CDR3 is TGTGCCAGCAGTTACGAGGGCAGGGTACTTTCTTCACCCCTCCACTTT.

The chain carries TRBV18 and TRBJ2-1, with TRBD2 identical over 8 bases. V lost 5 bases, J lost 4 bases, and 7 bases stayed unmatched. Germline assignment: CDR1 KGHSH and CDR2 LQKENI. The CDR3 is made up of 15 amino acids. CDR3 in amino acids: CASSKGSGGYNEQFF. Here the CDR3 DNA reads TGTGCCAGCTCAAAAGGGAGCGGGGGATACAATGAGCAGTTCTTC.

V usage is TRBV2 and J usage is TRBJ2-5; D possibly matches TRBD1 or TRBD2 (5 bases each). The CDR3 length is 14 residues. Germline V gives CDR1 SNHLY, CDR2 FYNNEI. Deletions cut 4 bases from V and 3 bases from J, with 12 bases between. The DNA of the CDR3 is TGTGCCAGCAGTGCGGGGCCTGGGGAAGAGACCCAGTACTTC. Its translation is CASSAGPGEETQYF.

The chain has TRBV7-7 and TRBJ2-5; 8 bases align to TRBD2. This CDR3 region has 15 residues. CDR1 is SSHAT, CDR2 FNYEAQ, per germline (reference sequence). J was trimmed by 2 bases and V by 0 bases; bases with no gene match: 2. CDR3 bases: TGTGCCAGCAGCTTAGCACCGGGGGGGCAAGAGACCCAGTACTTC. Its protein product is CASSLAPGGQETQYF.

The chain couples TRBV4-1 to TRBJ2-3, with TRBD2 identical over 10 bases. With V trimmed by 4 bases and J by 12 bases, 13 bases remained unmatched. Germline V gene data show CDR1 as MGHRA and CDR2 as YSYEKL. The CDR3 totals 15 residues. As DNA, the CDR3 is TGCGCCAGCAGCCTCCTAATCCCTAGCGGGGGCCTTCAGTATTTT. Translated, it gives CASSLLIPSGGLQYF.

The chain employs TRBV18 and TRBJ1-2; D not certain. The CDR3 length is 14 residues. The V gene's germline CDR1 is KGHSH and CDR2 LQKENI. V was trimmed by 4 bases and J by 2 bases, leaving 11 bases between them. The CDR3 is CASSQGPRNYGYTF. The CDR3 bases are TGTGCCAGCTCACAAGGCCCAAGGAACTATGGCTACACCTTC.

This clone was seen only a few times. The chain recombines TRBV19 with TRBJ1-5, with TRBD1 matching 9 bases. Trimming at V came to 2 bases and at J to 4 bases, leaving 9 bases not matched to a gene. This CDR3 has 17 residues. CDR1 is LNHDA, CDR2 SQIVND, per germline (reference sequence). The CDR3 here is CASSIISGQGWNQPQHF. CDR3 nucleotides: TGTGCCAGTAGTATAATCTCCGGACAGGGGTGGAATCAGCCCCAGCATTTT.

This clone is large (0.1 to 1%) within its sample. The J gene is TRBJ2-7, the V gene TRBV13, with D possibly TRBD1 on 6 matching bases. The CDR3 spans 15 residues. Germline CDR1 is PRHDT and CDR2 is FYEKMQ (reference sequence). Trimming removed 0 bases from V and 0 bases from J, with 9 bases in between. CDR3 in amino acids: CASSLGQGSSYEQYF. The CDR3 DNA follows: TGTGCCAGCAGCTTAGGGCAGGGGTCCTCCTACGAGCAGTACTTC.

This clone was observed a few times. The V gene is TRBV6-1, the J gene TRBJ1-4; D gene unclear. In germline, CDR1 is MNHNS, CDR2 SASEGT. The CDR3 loop spans 16 amino acids. The V gene lost 1 base and the J gene lost 5 bases, with 14 bases spanning the gap. As DNA, the CDR3 is TGTGCCAGCAGTGAAGTGGGCACCTCGGAAAATGAAAAACTGTTTTTT. Amino acids: CASSEVGTSENEKLFF.

This chain joins TRBV11-2 and TRBJ1-1, with D tentatively TRBD1 (6 bases). Trimming shortened V by 8 bases and J by 6 bases, and 19 bases separated the two germline ends. The CDR3 sequence is 14 residues long. Per germline, CDR1 SGHAT and CDR2 FQNNGV. The CDR3 is CASRSIQGRAEAFF. For the CDR3, the DNA is TGTGCCAGCCGCTCGATACAGGGAAGGGCTGAAGCTTTCTTT.

The chain couples TRBV19 to TRBJ1-5, with D perhaps TRBD1 (6 bases). V was clipped by 5 bases and J by 0 bases, with 14 bases between them. This CDR3 is 16 amino acids long. CDR1 is LNHDA and CDR2 is SQIVND in the germline V gene (reference sequence). CDR3 in amino acids: CASSPRTVSSNQPQHF. The CDR3 DNA reads as TGTGCCAGTAGTCCTCGGACAGTATCTAGCAATCAGCCCCAGCATTTT. Using reference TRBV19 and TRBJ1-5 for the parts outside the CDR3, the full variable domain is DGGITQSPKYLFRKEGQNVTLSCEQNLNHDAMYWYRQDPGQGLRLIYYSQIVNDFQKGDIAEGYSVSREKKESFPLTVTSAQKNPTAFYLCASSPRTVSSNQPQHFGDGTRLSIL.

J is TRBJ2-7 and V is TRBV7-2, with TRBD2 as a possible D gene (6 bases). Germline V lookup: CDR1 SGHTA, CDR2 FQGNSA. Deletions cut 2 bases from V and 4 bases from J, with 9 bases between. The CDR3 runs to 13 residues. CDR3 bases: TGTGCCAGCAGCTTATTGACTAGTTACGAGCAGTACTTC. This translates into CASSLLTSYEQYF.

The CDR3 is CASSGLAVGNEQFF. The CDR3 bases are TGTGCCAGCAGTGGACTAGCGGTAGGGAATGAGCAGTTCTTC. V and J are TRBV6-1 and TRBJ2-1, with 9 bases fitting TRBD2. J lost 7 bases, V lost 4 bases, and 5 bases had no gene match. Germline V gene data show CDR1 as MNHNS and CDR2 as SASEGT. CDR3 length equals 14 residues.